This entry describes one TCR beta chain. Its antigen has not been determined. Per-base qualities were not stored, and no clone one base away is much larger. The listed sequencing device is Illumina HiSeq 1500. TCRdb passed the public sequencing reads through fastp at Q25 and MiXCR, retaining productive beta sequences. Rows are combined by CDR3 protein, so each entry shows the most common genes and DNA. This sample is represented by a few hundred thousand distinct CDR3 sequences; approximately 14% of them were singletons. The biggest ten clones account for 8.5% to 9% of the sample. This record comes from a study of T cell repertoires in cytomegalovirus infection (dated by TCRdb to between 2018 and 2020). Regarding the study in general: Because public TCR beta signatures pointed to carriage of CMV infection together with the matching HLA type, the HLA type of each donor mattered for the analysis.

What the authors observed across the whole study: The ex vivo response was dominated by HLA-C-restricted CMV-specific TCR beta clonotypes, which also provided the single most frequent clonotype in two of eight donors. In both this cohort and an independent cohort of approximately 350 donors, the cumulative frequency of public TCR beta family members distinguished carriers of CMV infection plus the relevant HLA type.

The sequenced material came from PBMCs. The sequence was collected from a human donor in good health (CMV status not recorded). Some clones in this sample may be carry-over from other donors' samples.

The CDR3: CASSRGTAGLVNTEAFF. The sequence in DNA is TGTGCCAGCAGCCGAGGGACAGCCGGCCTTGTGAACACTGAAGCTTTCTTT. The receptor chain draws on TRBV7-9 and TRBJ1-1, with 7 middle bases fitting TRBD1. From cysteine to phenylalanine, the CDR3 is 17 amino acids long. The kept DNA is CDR3 alone, 51 bases in frame from the first base. Ends trimmed: V by 5 bases, J by 0 bases; bases unmatched to a gene: 12. The germline V gene (reference sequence) provides CDR1 SEHNR and CDR2 FQNEAQ.